This T cell receptor (beta chain) was retrieved from a study of shared clonotypes between healthy human individuals (TCRdb year 2020). Broadly, across the study: The cohort included a few men and a couple of women between 18 and 49 years of age. To estimate repertoire size and how much clonotype sharing occurs between individuals, the study deeply sequenced the blood TCR repertoires of about five healthy adults. To increase sequencing depth and limit assay-specific biases, TCR repertoire library preparation and sequencing were carried out by different laboratories using diverse techniques. For each donor, CD4 naive and CD4 memory were each given three plates, CD8 naive was given two plates, and CD8 memory was given one plate. Between about 0.9 and 8.9 billion PBMCs per donor were obtained by leukapheresis.

V sheds 6 bases and J sheds 7 bases, leaving 18 bases between their ends. Its CDR3 holds 14 amino acids, cysteine through phenylalanine. Just the 42-base CDR3 DNA is kept, in frame starting at base 1. The germline V gene encodes CDR1 MNHEY and CDR2 SVGAGI. A remark on this clone: Its antigen is not yet known. The sample holds no much larger clone one base away, and base qualities are not on file.

TCR CDR3 regions were amplified from genomic DNA by multiplex PCR using the deep immunoSEQ assay. For each cell subset, the extracted genomic DNA was distributed evenly across all wells of several immunoSEQ 96-well plates, and each plate served as one replicate. For sorted subsets, each replicate PCR was loaded with roughly 190 ng genomic DNA, equivalent to roughly 30,000 T cell genomes. The purified libraries were quantified using a Qubit 3.0 fluorometer, sized with a Bioanalyzer 2100, and then quantified again using the KAPA Library Quantification kit. Every immunoSEQ 96-well plate was sequenced on a separate single-read 150-cycle Illumina NextSeq 550 flow cell. In the authors' own workflow: Because only junctional sequences without quality scores were contained in the immunoSEQ output, filtering matching that applied to full-length reads could not be performed. Sequences were annotated with PyIR, a Python wrapper for IgBLAST v1.9, using IMGT germline references to assign V/J genes and CDR3. Any read was removed if the V/J assignment was weak (E-value above 1e-6), the CDR3 was missing, or the read contained stop codons, out-of-frame junctions, or ambiguous translated residues. V3J clonotypes were defined as sequences sharing the same inferred V gene, J gene, and CDR3 amino acid sequence. The percentage overlap between two repertoires was calculated by dividing the number of shared unique clonotypes by the size of the smaller repertoire. Repertoire richness was assessed with RTK rarefaction, the Chao1 estimator, and Recon v2.1 estimates of unobserved clonotypes. Generation probabilities were computed with OLGA for all TCRbeta clonotypes obtained by the gDNA method from several donors. TCRdb provides this immuneACCESS table in a form limited to in-frame rearrangements. Some clones are lacking; in checked studies, under half of them reflect an unresolved V gene, and why the rest are absent is not known. That table is the source of V, J and clone size, and D and trimming were worked out from the DNA. The sample table shows around 700,000 clones, and about 80% are seen once. Around 1.8% of the sample rests with the top ten.

Healthy HIV-negative adults with no recently reported acute infections or vaccinations were included as donors. All donors were Caucasian adults living in Nashville, Tennessee, USA. CD4+ T cells were enriched by magnetic negative selection, after which naive cells were positively selected on CD45RA and the negative fraction was taken as the memory subset. Blood was collected by leukapheresis, and PBMCs were isolated by Ficoll-Histopaque density gradient centrifugation and then cryopreserved in liquid nitrogen vapor phase. Purity and quantity of every magnetically sorted T cell population were checked by analytical flow cytometry. From each sorted fraction, genomic DNA was isolated and quantified by UV absorbance on a Nanodrop 2000c. The full study reports these points: Based on pairwise subsampling, the degree of clonotype sharing among donors was expected to be affected by sequencing depth. When several donors were compared, the shared fraction of clonotypes was about 5.5% for naive CD4, roughly 3.3% for naive CD8, 2% to 2.5% for memory CD4, and 0.3% to 0.5% for memory CD8. Because the study included a small number of donors, the genetic and exposure-history diversity represented was limited. Larger estimated clonotype richness was generally found for naive subsets than for memory subsets. Only blood was sampled, and tissue TCR repertoires likely differ from those in blood. Compared with non-shared clonotypes, the clonotypes found in all four sorted-subset donors had higher generation probabilities. Rarefaction of sorted-subset datasets indicated incomplete sequencing despite the large sequencing depth.

The chain was built from TRBV6-5 and TRBJ1-2, and perhaps TRBD1 as D gene, on 5 matching bases. Input material: memory CD4+ T cells sorted from blood. The cell subset or site label on this specimen signifies: CD45RA-negative fraction. This receptor was obtained from a young woman in good health. The CDR3 protein is CASSRDRMSSGYTF. The DNA is as follows: TGTGCCAGCAGCCGGGACCGCATGAGCAGTGGCTACACCTTC.